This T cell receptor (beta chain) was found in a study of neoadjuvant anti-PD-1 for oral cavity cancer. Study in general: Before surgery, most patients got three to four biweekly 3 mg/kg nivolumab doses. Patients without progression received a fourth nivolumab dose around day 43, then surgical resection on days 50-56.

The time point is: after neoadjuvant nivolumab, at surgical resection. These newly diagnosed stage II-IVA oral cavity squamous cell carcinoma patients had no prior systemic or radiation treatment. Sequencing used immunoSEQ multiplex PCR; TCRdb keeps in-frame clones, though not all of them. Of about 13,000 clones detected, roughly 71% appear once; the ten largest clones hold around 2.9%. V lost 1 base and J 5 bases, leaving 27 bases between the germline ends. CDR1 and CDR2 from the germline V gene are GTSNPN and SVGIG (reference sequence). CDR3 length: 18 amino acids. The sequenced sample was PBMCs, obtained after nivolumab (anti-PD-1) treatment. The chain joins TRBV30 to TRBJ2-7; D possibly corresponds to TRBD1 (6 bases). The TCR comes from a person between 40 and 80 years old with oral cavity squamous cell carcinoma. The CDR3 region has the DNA TGTGCCTGGAGTGCCCTGGGGCCCGTCCGAAACAGGGTCCACGAGCAGTACTTC. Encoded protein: CAWSALGPVRNRVHEQYF.